The rows below give T cell receptor beta chains drawn from one sample of a study of blood T cell repertoires in COVID-19. Some clones are missing from TCRdb's copy, which holds only in-frame ones; the method was immunoSEQ multiplex PCR. The data hold about 150,000 clones, with roughly 80% observed a single time. The sequencing input was peripheral blood. Source of these receptors: a woman of 80 years or more with acute or convalescent COVID-19. Both conserved end residues are part of each CDR3. The order of the fields is J gene, V gene, clone size, D gene, CDR3 protein, CDR3 DNA. The D gene is left open where the match is weak. Rows may omit the clone size; those that give it use once, few, many or a size class.

TRBJ2-2	TRBV14	-	TRBD1	CASSPLTGSTGELFF	TGTGCCAGCAGCCCGCTGACAGGGTCCACCGGGGAGCTGTTTTTT
TRBJ1-6	TRBV12-3/TRBV12-4	-	-	CASSLDRDSPLHF	TGTGCCAGCAGTTTAGACAGGGACTCACCCCTCCACTTT
TRBJ1-4	TRBV10-3	-	-	CAIRGGQLGNEKLFF	TGTGCCATCAGGGGCGGACAGCTAGGTAATGAAAAACTGTTTTTT
TRBJ1-6	TRBV6-1	few	-	CASSELFTREWETLHF	TGTGCCAGCAGTGAACTCTTCACCCGGGAATGGGAGACCCTCCACTTT
TRBJ2-5	TRBV5-1	-	-	CASSAGPQETQYF	TGCGCCAGCAGCGCAGGCCCCCAAGAGACCCAGTACTTC
TRBJ2-1	TRBV10-3	-	-	CATFAGTSYNEQFF	TGTGCCACTTTTGCGGGGACCTCCTACAATGAGCAGTTCTTC
TRBJ1-5	TRBV9	few	-	CASSVYSCRVGQPQHF	TGTGCCAGCAGCGTTTATTCCTGCAGGGTAGGGCAGCCCCAGCATTTT
TRBJ1-3	TRBV9	-	-	CASSVAPGNSGNTIYF	TGTGCCAGCAGCGTAGCTCCCGGGAACTCTGGAAACACCATATATTTT
TRBJ1-1	TRBV29-1	-	-	CSAAQGNTEAFF	TGCAGCGCCGCCCAGGGGAACACTGAAGCTTTCTTT
TRBJ2-3	TRBV7-9	-	-	CASSRDSADTQYF	TGTGCCAGCAGTCGCGACTCCGCAGATACGCAGTATTTT
TRBJ1-2	TRBV18	-	-	CASSPPFARGWNHGYTF	TGTGCCAGCTCACCACCGTTCGCGCGGGGGTGGAATCATGGCTACACCTTC
TRBJ1-2	TRBV9	-	-	CASSAIGGIQGNYGYTF	TGTGCCAGCAGCGCTATCGGGGGGATACAGGGTAACTATGGCTACACCTTC
TRBJ1-1	TRBV7-7	once	-	CASSLRTYLGTEAFF	TGTGCCAGCAGCTTACGGACATACCTGGGCACTGAAGCTTTCTTT
TRBJ1-6	TRBV9	-	-	CASSVDLYSYNSPLHF	TGTGCCAGCAGCGTAGATTTATACTCCTATAATTCACCCCTCCACTTT
TRBJ1-2	TRBV6-5	once	-	CASSDRNYGYTF	TGTGCCAGCAGCGACAGAAACTATGGCTACACCTTC